The 30 T cell receptor beta chains below come from one sample, sequenced in a study of blood T cell repertoires in COVID-19. The protocol was immunoSEQ multiplex PCR, while the TCRdb copy is restricted to in-frame clones and leaves out a portion. The data show under 200,000 clones, 70% to 90% seen once. The sequenced sample consisted of peripheral blood. These receptors were obtained from a woman between 65 and 79 years old with acute or convalescent COVID-19.

This clone was seen a few times. This rearrangement joins TRBV15 to TRBJ1-5; 10 nucleotides line up with TRBD1. With 1 base clipped from V and 5 bases from J, the junction kept 5 bases outside the gene matches. In germline, CDR1 is LNHNV, CDR2 YYDKDF (reference sequence). The length of the CDR3 is 16 residues. The CDR3 here is CATSRGQGAGDQPQHF. The CDR3 DNA is TGTGCCACCAGCAGAGGACAGGGGGCCGGAGATCAGCCCCAGCATTTT. Combining the CDR3 with reference TRBV15 and TRBJ1-5 gives the whole variable domain DAMVIQNPRYQVTQFGKPVTLSCSQTLNHNVMYWYQQKSSQAPKLLFHYYDKDFNNEADTPDNFQSRRPNTSFCFLDIRSPGLGDTAMYLCATSRGQGAGDQPQHFGDGTRLSIL.

This chain joins TRBV6-5 and TRBJ1-2; a possible D gene is TRBD1 (5 bases). The length of the CDR3 is 10 residues. Germline lookup yields CDR1 MNHEY and CDR2 SVGAGI. V was clipped by 8 bases and J by 13 bases, with 14 bases between them. This CDR3 is CASWGRSVTF. In nucleotides, the CDR3 is TGTGCCAGCTGGGGCAGGTCTGTCACCTTC.

As to this clone: This sample includes further DNA sequences coding for the same CDR3. The chain uses TRBV19 and TRBJ1-2; 7 bases line up with TRBD1. The trim removed 3 bases at V and 4 bases at J, leaving 2 bases unmatched. Germline CDR1 and CDR2: LNHDA and SQIVND (reference sequence). The CDR3 length is 13 residues. The CDR3 nucleotides are TGTGCCAGTAGTATCGGGACAGCCTATGGCTACACCTTC. It encodes CASSIGTAYGYTF.

The CDR3 DNA follows: TGTGCCAGCAGCTTAGCGAATAGGGGGACTGAAGCTTTCTTT. Protein product: CASSLANRGTEAFF. V gene TRBV7-8 combines with J gene TRBJ1-1; D is perhaps TRBD1 (6 bases). Per germline, CDR1 SGHVS and CDR2 FQNEAQ. The CDR3 spans 14 residues. Trimming pared 0 bases from V and 5 bases from J, leaving 10 bases between.

This clone was seen a single time. The V and J genes are TRBV7-9 and TRBJ2-7; 10 nucleotides match TRBD2. This CDR3 comprises 16 residues. Losses at the gene ends were 2 bases for V and 7 bases for J; bases not matched to a gene: 11. Germline V lookup: CDR1 SEHNR, CDR2 FQNEAQ (reference sequence). CDR3 sequence (DNA): TGTGCCAGCAGCTTAAAAGGTGCTAGCGGGAGTTTAGAGCAGTACTTC. The encoded protein is CASSLKGASGSLEQYF.

The chain uses TRBV2 and TRBJ2-1, with 14 bases fitting TRBD2. This CDR3 spans 17 amino acids. Germline CDR1 is SNHLY and CDR2 is FYNNEI. Trimming cost V 8 bases and J 10 bases; bases outside gene matches: 16. This CDR3 is CASPGLAGAQLSVEQFF. CDR3 sequence (DNA): TGTGCCAGCCCGGGACTAGCGGGAGCCCAATTGTCAGTCGAGCAGTTCTTC. Supplemented by reference TRBV2 and TRBJ2-1, the full variable domain reads EPEVTQTPSHQVTQMGQEVILRCVPISNHLYFYWYRQILGQKVEFLVSFYNNEISEKSEIFDDQFSVERPDGSNFTLKIRSTKLEDSAMYFCASPGLAGAQLSVEQFFGPGTRLTVL.

V and J are TRBV28 and TRBJ1-1; D may be TRBD1 (5 bases). V lost 5 bases and J 1 base, leaving 14 bases between the germline ends. Germline CDR1 MDHEN, CDR2 SYDVKM. This CDR3 contains 15 residues. CDR3 bases: TGTGCCAGCAGTAGAGCGGGGACGGCGAACACTGAAGCTTTCTTT. Encoded protein: CASSRAGTANTEAFF.

V is TRBV28 and J is TRBJ2-7, with TRBD2 identical over 10 bases. In germline, CDR1 is MDHEN, CDR2 SYDVKM. This CDR3 has 14 amino acids. The V gene end was trimmed by 6 bases and the J gene end by 2 bases; junction bases not matched to a gene: 4. The CDR3 protein is CASRGSGGPYEQYF. DNA for the CDR3: TGTGCCAGCAGGGGTAGCGGGGGGCCCTACGAGCAGTACTTC. The full variable domain, its missing parts supplied by reference TRBV28 and TRBJ2-7, is DVKVTQSSRYLVKRTGEKVFLECVQDMDHENMFWYRQDPGLGLRLIYFSYDVKMKEKGDIPEGYSVSREKKERFSLILESASTNQTSMYLCASRGSGGPYEQYFGPGTRLTVT.

The chain links TRBV5-8 to TRBJ2-2, with 11 nucleotides matching TRBD2. V lost 4 bases to trimming and J lost 0 bases; unmatched junction nucleotides: 2. This CDR3 is built from 16 residues. Germline V gene sequence: CDR1 SGHTS, CDR2 YDEGEE. CDR3 sequence reads: CASSRGLAANTGELFF. The CDR3 nucleotides read TGTGCCAGCAGCCGGGGACTAGCGGCGAACACCGGGGAGCTGTTTTTT.

As for this clone: The same CDR3 arises from other DNA sequences in this sample as well. V usage is TRBV7-2 and J usage is TRBJ2-5; the D gene is possibly TRBD1 (6 bases). The CDR3 runs 13 residues. Trimming left V 1 base short and J 5 bases short, with 8 bases between. Germline V gene lookup returns CDR1 SGHTA and CDR2 FQGNSA. The CDR3 DNA reads TGTGCCAGCAGCTTAGTAGGGGGTGAGACCCAGTACTTC. This codes for CASSLVGGETQYF.

The count of this clone is one. This chain links TRBV27 with TRBJ2-1, with D perhaps TRBD1 (5 bases). The CDR3 loop spans 13 amino acids. In germline, CDR1 is MNHEY, CDR2 SMNVEV (reference sequence). V lost 2 bases and J lost 8, with 10 bases in between. The CDR3 region is CASSLAGNDEQFF. CDR3 DNA: TGTGCCAGCAGTTTAGCAGGGAACGATGAGCAGTTCTTC.

The V and J genes are TRBV6-6 and TRBJ1-6, with TRBD1 as a possible D gene (5 bases). The V end lost 2 bases, the J end lost 7 bases, and 9 bases lay between the germline ends. The CDR3 length is 14 residues. The germline V gene encodes CDR1 MNHNY and CDR2 SVGAGI (reference sequence). CDR3: CASSYPEGNSPLHF. Here the CDR3 DNA reads TGTGCCAGCAGTTACCCGGAGGGGAATTCACCCCTCCACTTT.

This chain uses TRBV28 with TRBJ2-1; D might be TRBD2 (6 bases). Germline V gene sequence: CDR1 MDHEN, CDR2 SYDVKM. The CDR3 has 13 amino acids. Trimming left V 8 bases short and J 6 bases short, with 14 bases between. This CDR3 is CASESGVRNEQFF. Here the CDR3 DNA reads TGTGCCAGCGAGTCGGGGGTTCGCAATGAGCAGTTCTTC.

The chain is built from TRBV20-1 and TRBJ2-5; 9 nucleotides align to TRBD1. With 3 bases clipped from V and 1 base from J, the junction kept 6 bases outside the gene matches. Germline CDR1 reads DFQATT; CDR2 reads SNEGSKA (reference sequence). The CDR3 totals 15 residues. The CDR3 loop reads CSASAGTGFQETQYF. The CDR3 DNA reads TGCAGTGCTAGTGCCGGGACAGGGTTCCAAGAGACCCAGTACTTC.

The chain has TRBV29-1 and TRBJ2-1, with D perhaps TRBD1 (6 bases). Germline V gene sequence: CDR1 SQVTM, CDR2 ANQGSEA. V was clipped by 7 bases and J by 4 bases, with 17 bases between them. The CDR3 runs to 14 residues. The CDR3 bases are TGCAGCGCCCCCCTAGTCAGGGGTTACAATGAGCAGTTCTTC. Amino acid sequence: CSAPLVRGYNEQFF.

This clone has only one observation. The CDR3 reads CASSKSVGDSREQYF. The DNA of the CDR3 is TGTGCCAGCAGTAAATCGGTAGGAGACTCGAGGGAGCAGTACTTC. This sequence joins TRBV7-6 and TRBJ2-7; no clear D. This CDR3 contains 15 residues. Trimming shortened V by 6 bases and J by 7 bases, and 22 bases separated the two germline ends. The germline gives CDR1 SGHVS, CDR2 FNYEAQ.

J is TRBJ2-3 and V is TRBV7-9; a possible D gene is TRBD1 (5 bases). The V gene's germline CDR1 is SEHNR and CDR2 FQNEAQ (reference sequence). Trimming removed 7 bases at V and 0 bases at J, with 14 bases between. This CDR3 contains 15 residues. The CDR3 coding sequence is TGTGCCAGCACGAGAAGCCCAGGGAGCACAGATACGCAGTATTTT. Its translation is CASTRSPGSTDTQYF.

The chain couples TRBV5-1 to TRBJ1-5; D gene uncertain. Germline V gives CDR1 SGHRS, CDR2 YFSETQ. There are 13 residues in the CDR3. V dropped 1 base and J dropped 4 bases, with 6 bases sitting between them. This chain's CDR3 is CASSLTVNQPQHF. The CDR3 region has the DNA TGCGCCAGCAGCTTGACAGTTAATCAGCCCCAGCATTTT.

The rearrangement links TRBV7-7 to TRBJ2-1; D perhaps matches TRBD1 (6 bases). The CDR3 has 13 amino acids. The V end lost 4 bases, the J end lost 7 bases, and 11 bases lay between the germline ends. From germline, CDR1 is SSHAT and CDR2 FNYEAQ (reference sequence). CDR3 protein: CASSSQQGNEQFF. CDR3 coding DNA: TGTGCCAGCAGCTCTCAGCAGGGGAATGAGCAGTTCTTC.

Concerning this clone itself: One end of the junction fails to match germline, which may point to a read error. The chain employs TRBV19 and TRBJ1-1; the D gene is possibly TRBD1 (5 bases). This CDR3 is 16 amino acids long. Germline V CDR1 and CDR2: LNHDA, SQIVND (reference sequence). This CDR3 is CASRIEGGAGNTEAFF. CDR3 DNA: TGTGCCAGTAGAATAGAGGGTGGGGCCGGGAACACTGAAGCTTTCTTT.

The V gene is TRBV10-2, the J gene TRBJ2-5; 10 bases are shared with TRBD2. J was trimmed by 0 bases and V by 4 bases; bases with no gene match: 8. CDR1 and CDR2 from the germline V gene are WSHSY and SAAADI. The CDR3 spans 17 residues. The chain's CDR3 is CASSGLAGALYQETQYF. Here the CDR3 DNA reads TGCGCCAGCAGTGGGCTAGCGGGGGCCCTATACCAAGAGACCCAGTACTTC.

The chain is built from TRBV19 and TRBJ1-3; TRBD1 is a possible D gene (5 bases). Germline assignment: CDR1 LNHDA and CDR2 SQIVND (reference sequence). The V end lost 4 bases, the J end lost 0 bases, and 7 bases lay between the germline ends. This CDR3 spans 14 amino acids. As DNA, the CDR3 is TGTGCCAGTAGTAAGACAGACTCTGGAAACACCATATATTTT. Translated: CASSKTDSGNTIYF.

V is TRBV5-4 and J is TRBJ2-7; 7 bases align to TRBD2. The CDR3 loop spans 15 amino acids. The trim removed 3 bases at V and 4 bases at J, leaving 10 bases unmatched. Per germline, CDR1 SGHNT and CDR2 YYREEE (reference sequence). The CDR3 bases are TGTGCCAGCAGCTCTAGTATAGGGAGGGATTACGAGCAGTACTTC. Translated: CASSSSIGRDYEQYF.

The V gene is TRBV5-1, the J gene TRBJ1-2, with TRBD1 matching over 11 bases. Germline V gene sequence: CDR1 SGHRS, CDR2 YFSETQ. V was clipped by 4 bases and J by 1 base; unmatched bases: 3. The CDR3 consists of 15 residues. CDR3 in DNA: TGCGCCAGCAGCATGGGACAGGGGGTTAACTATGGCTACACCTTC. Its protein product is CASSMGQGVNYGYTF.

The gene calls are TRBV28 and TRBJ1-2; 7 bases agree with TRBD1. Germline V gene sequence: CDR1 MDHEN, CDR2 SYDVKM. The CDR3 sequence is 15 residues long. After removal of 5 bases from V and 4 bases from J, the junction contained 10 bases not matched to a gene. CDR3 amino acids: CASSLTGPSSYGYTF. In DNA form, the CDR3 reads TGTGCCAGCAGTCTGACAGGGCCAAGTAGCTATGGCTACACCTTC.

The V call is TRBV7-3, the J call TRBJ2-1; 8 bases are a match to TRBD2. Germline V CDR1 and CDR2: SGHTA, FQGTGA. This CDR3 comprises 19 residues. V was clipped by 1 base and J by 1 base; unmatched bases: 12. The CDR3 here is CASSLRVSGTLNSYNEQFF. The CDR3 DNA reads as TGTGCCAGCAGCTTAAGGGTTAGCGGGACCCTAAATTCCTACAATGAGCAGTTCTTC.

The V and J genes are TRBV30 and TRBJ1-1, with 7 bases aligning to TRBD1. Trimming took 2 bases from V and 3 from J; bases not matched to a gene: 9. Germline V gene data show CDR1 as GTSNPN and CDR2 as SVGIG (reference sequence). The CDR3 runs to 15 residues. The CDR3 loop reads CAWSPRAGGHTEAFF. CDR3 nucleotides: TGTGCCTGGAGTCCCCGTGCAGGGGGGCACACTGAAGCTTTCTTT.

The chain is built from TRBV7-9 and TRBJ1-4; D is possibly TRBD1 (6 bases). Looked up from germline, CDR1 is SEHNR and CDR2 is FQNEAQ (reference sequence). V lost 7 bases and J lost 8, with 17 bases in between. This CDR3 comprises 14 residues. CDR3 protein: CASTQGTVGEKLFF. CDR3 nucleotides: TGTGCCAGCACCCAGGGGACGGTGGGGGAAAAACTGTTTTTT.

The gene calls are TRBV3-1 (or the pseudogene TRBV3-2) and TRBJ2-2; perhaps TRBD2 as D (6 bases). The germline V and J ends were trimmed by 2 bases and 4 bases, with 14 bases remaining between them. Germline V gives CDR1 LGHDT, CDR2 YNNKEL (reference sequence). The CDR3 is 16 residues long. The CDR3 loop reads CASSQREVLITGELFF. CDR3 DNA sequence: TGTGCCAGCAGCCAAAGGGAGGTTCTGATCACCGGGGAGCTGTTTTTT.

V and J are TRBV4-2 and TRBJ1-1; D is unclear. V shed 3 bases and J shed 1 base, with 15 bases lying between them. Germline loops: CDR1 LGHNA, CDR2 YNFKEQ. The CDR3 runs to 16 residues. The CDR3 DNA follows: TGTGCCAGCAGCCATCTGGGAGGTCGTTCGAACACTGAAGCTTTCTTT. Its translation: CASSHLGGRSNTEAFF.